Following are 2 T cell receptor beta chains from one sample sequenced in a study of blood T cell repertoires in COVID-19. Generated by immunoSEQ multiplex PCR, the TCRdb table keeps only in-frame clones and is missing some. The data show 150,000 to 200,000 clones, approximately 95% seen once. The sequenced sample consisted of peripheral blood. The receptor source for this set is a woman aged 55-75 years with COVID-19, enrolled during active disease.

The table lists this clone with a count of one. The chain recombines TRBV4-2 with TRBJ2-5; 11 bases map to TRBD2. CDR1 LGHNA and CDR2 YNFKEQ come from the germline V gene. V lost 1 base and J lost 1; bases outside the gene matches: 8. The CDR3 totals 18 residues. The CDR3 loop reads CASSQGSSGGPTQETQYF. CDR3 nucleotides: TGTGCCAGCAGCCAAGGATCTAGCGGGGGGCCCACCCAAGAGACCCAGTACTTC.

The rearrangement links TRBV11-2 to TRBJ1-2; tentatively, D is TRBD1 (5 bases). Germline CDR1 and CDR2: SGHAT and FQNNGV. This CDR3 region has 15 residues. V was cut by 5 bases and J by 8 bases, with 21 bases left in between. In DNA form, the CDR3 reads TGTGCCAGCAGCACACGACAGTCCCCGTTTGTGGGCTACACCTTC. Protein product: CASSTRQSPFVGYTF.